This TCR beta chain is from a study of blood T cell repertoires in COVID-19. Study-level background: Sources were T cells, B-cell-depleted T cells, or PBMCs; the material itself was cDNA or gDNA.

The CDR3 runs to 15 residues. Germline V gene sequence: CDR1 SGHNT, CDR2 YYREEE (reference sequence). V lost 0 bases and J lost 2, with 12 bases in between. Generated by immunoSEQ multiplex PCR, the TCRdb table keeps only in-frame clones and is missing some. There are about 400,000 clones in the sample; approximately 87% occur only once, and around 10% lies in the top ten. The participants were between about 18 and 90 years old and came from roughly 24 US areas. The J gene is TRBJ2-7, the V gene TRBV5-4; no definite D call. This receptor was taken from a woman aged 45-60 years who had recovered from COVID-19. What was sequenced was PBMCs or T cells enriched from blood (not recorded which). The CDR3 here is CASSLGGGVTYEQYF. In DNA form, the CDR3 reads TGTGCCAGCAGCTTGGGAGGTGGTGTGACCTACGAGCAGTACTTC.